A selection of T cell receptor beta chains follows, all from one sample in a study of OX40 agonist ivuxolimab in advanced cancers. Libraries were prepared by immunoSEQ multiplex PCR; TCRdb keeps only in-frame clonotypes and omits some of them. The table lists more than 90,000 clones, around 85% of them singletons, with roughly 1.5% in the top ten. This sample comprised CD4+ or CD8+ T cells sorted from blood, obtained in a trial of the OX40 agonist ivuxolimab. The receptor source for this set is an adult with an advanced solid tumor such as melanoma, head and neck, liver or kidney cancer. Both conserved end residues are part of each CDR3. D genes are given only for firm matches. Clone sizes are given selectively: once, few, many, or a class where the clone is expanded.

V	length	D	size	J	DNA	CDR3
TRBV7-2	14	NA	NA	TRBJ1-1	TGTGCCAGCAGTACCGGGACCCTCGACACTGAAGCTTTCTTT	CASSTGTLDTEAFF
TRBV7-9	15	TRBD1	NA	TRBJ1-1	TGTGCCAGCAGCTCCCGGGACAGGGGGCTGGCTGAAGCTTTCTTT	CASSSRDRGLAEAFF
TRBV27	14	NA	NA	TRBJ2-7	TGTGCCAGCAGTTCCCACGACGGACCCTACGAGCAGTACTTC	CASSSHDGPYEQYF
TRBV6-6	16	TRBD2	NA	TRBJ2-3	TGTGCCAGCAGCCCTGCGGGGGGGGGCGCCGCAGATACGCAGTATTTT	CASSPAGGGAADTQYF
TRBV28	15	TRBD1	NA	TRBJ1-5	TGTGCCAGCAGTTTCTTTGACAGGGACAACCAGCCCCAGCATTTT	CASSFFDRDNQPQHF
TRBV4-3	12	NA	NA	TRBJ1-2	TGCGCCAGCAGCCAGGCCCGAGGGGGCTACACCTTC	CASSQARGGYTF
TRBV28	13	NA	NA	TRBJ2-2	TGTGCCAGCTTCGGAGGGTTTGCCGGGGAGCTGTTTTTT	CASFGGFAGELFF
TRBV7-7	13	NA	NA	TRBJ2-2	TGTGCCAGCAGCTCGTTGAACACCGGGGAGCTGTTTTTT	CASSSLNTGELFF
TRBV27	13	NA	NA	TRBJ2-7	TGTGCCAGCAGTTTAAGGGACAACTACGAGCAGTACTTC	CASSLRDNYEQYF
TRBV19	14	TRBD2	NA	TRBJ2-7	TGTGCCAGTAGTACTTCTAGCGGGAGATACGAGCAGTACTTC	CASSTSSGRYEQYF
TRBV27	15	TRBD1	NA	TRBJ2-7	TGTGCCAGCAGTAAACCGGGACAGGGAACCTACGAGCAGTACTTC	CASSKPGQGTYEQYF
TRBV19	16	TRBD2	NA	TRBJ2-1	TGTGCCAGTAGTATACTCATGACGGGAGGAGGAGGTGAGCAGTTCTTC	CASSILMTGGGGEQFF
TRBV4-1	15	NA	NA	TRBJ1-1	TGCGCCAGCAGCAAGCGACAGGTTTCGGACACTGAAGCTTTCTTT	CASSKRQVSDTEAFF
TRBV10-3	13	TRBD1	NA	TRBJ1-1	TGTGCCATCAGTCACAGGGGACGCACTGAAGCTTTCTTT	CAISHRGRTEAFF
TRBV5-5	15	TRBD1	once	TRBJ1-1	TGTGCCAGCAGCCTTTCGGGACAGGGGGCGGTTGAAGCTTTCTTT	CASSLSGQGAVEAFF
TRBV28	13	NA	NA	TRBJ1-1	TGTGCCAGCAGTTTATCATTGGGGGACGGGGCTTTCTTT	CASSLSLGDGAFF
TRBV11-1	16	NA	once	TRBJ1-1	TGTGCCAGCAGCCCCAGCCGAACACGCTCCGTGCCTGAAGCTTTCTTT	CASSPSRTRSVPEAFF
TRBV27	12	NA	NA	TRBJ2-7	TGTGCCAGCAGACGGGGGCCTGGGGAGCAGTACTTC	CASRRGPGEQYF
TRBV11-2	18	TRBD1	NA	TRBJ1-6	TGTGCCAGCAGCCCCCTTTTTCTAGTGACAGGGGGAAATTCACCCCTCCACTTT	CASSPLFLVTGGNSPLHF
TRBV30	13	NA	NA	TRBJ1-5	TGTGCCTGGAGTAACAGTTACGATCAGCCCCAGCATTTT	CAWSNSYDQPQHF
TRBV5-4	13	NA	NA	TRBJ2-5	TGTGCCAGCAGCTCCGCAGACCAAGAGACCCAGTACTTC	CASSSADQETQYF
TRBV2	16	NA	NA	TRBJ1-2	TGTGCCAGTGTACAGGGCCCAGGGGCACGTGCGGTGGGCTACACCTTC	CASVQGPGARAVGYTF
TRBV7-6	14	NA	NA	TRBJ2-3	TGTGCCAGCAGCCCATCGCGGGCAACAGATACGCAGTATTTT	CASSPSRATDTQYF
TRBV5-1	15	TRBD2	NA	TRBJ2-3	TGCGCCAGCAGCCTTAGCGGGGGGGCAACCGATACGCAGTATTTT	CASSLSGGATDTQYF
TRBV5-1	15	NA	NA	TRBJ2-7	TGCGCCAGCAGCTTGGTTGGTGACTTTGATTACGAGCAGTACTTC	CASSLVGDFDYEQYF
TRBV28	15	TRBD2	NA	TRBJ2-1	TGTGCCAGCAGTCCCAATAGCGGGGGGGCTACTGAGCAGTTCTTC	CASSPNSGGATEQFF
TRBV19	14	NA	NA	TRBJ1-5	TGTGCCAGTATCGGGAGGGGAAGAAATCAGCCCCAGCATTTT	CASIGRGRNQPQHF
TRBV28	14	NA	few	TRBJ2-2	TGTGCCAGCAGTTTCGCCGGAGTGAACGGGGAGCTGTTTTTT	CASSFAGVNGELFF
TRBV9	13	NA	NA	TRBJ2-3	TGTGCCAGCAGCGTAGTTAGCACAGATACGCAGTATTTT	CASSVVSTDTQYF
TRBV5-1	16	NA	NA	TRBJ1-3	TGCGCCAGCAGCCCAAGACAGCAGAGCTCTGGAAACACCATATATTTT	CASSPRQQSSGNTIYF
TRBV27	18	TRBD1	NA	TRBJ2-3	TGTGCCAGCAGTTTATTCCCCCTCCGACAGGGTCCGACAGATACGCAGTATTTT	CASSLFPLRQGPTDTQYF
TRBV7-2	16	TRBD1	NA	TRBJ1-5	TGTGCCAGCAGCTTAAAGGGGGCAGGGAGCAATCAGCCCCAGCATTTT	CASSLKGAGSNQPQHF
TRBV19	12	NA	NA	TRBJ1-2	TGTGCCAGTACCTTGGAACAATCTGGCTACACCTTC	CASTLEQSGYTF
TRBV19	16	TRBD2	NA	TRBJ2-1	TGTGCCAGTAGTATGCTAGCGGGAGGGAATGCTAATGAGCAGTTCTTC	CASSMLAGGNANEQFF
TRBV13	19	TRBD1	NA	TRBJ2-1	TGTGCCAGCAGCCCCGGGACAGGGGAAGGTTGGAGCTCCTACAATGAGCAGTTCTTC	CASSPGTGEGWSSYNEQFF
TRBV6-6	15	NA	NA	TRBJ1-1	TGTGCCAGCAGTTACTCGGGATCCGGAAACACTGAAGCTTTCTTT	CASSYSGSGNTEAFF
TRBV7-3	15	NA	few	TRBJ2-1	TGTGCCAGCAGCCCGAGCAGGCGCATCTACAATGAGCAGTTCTTC	CASSPSRRIYNEQFF
TRBV6-5	15	NA	NA	TRBJ1-4	TGTGCCAGCACCAAGAGGCGAGGGGGGAGTGAAAAACTGTTTTTT	CASTKRRGGSEKLFF
TRBV5-1	14	TRBD1	NA	TRBJ2-7	TGCGCCAGCAGCCCCCCGGGACAGGGGAGGGAGCAGTACTTC	CASSPPGQGREQYF
TRBV28	14	NA	NA	TRBJ2-2	TGTGCCAGCAGAACATGGTCGGACACCGGGGAGCTGTTTTTT	CASRTWSDTGELFF
TRBV10-3	14	TRBD1	NA	TRBJ2-7	TGTGCCATCAGGCCCGGGACAGGCTCCTACGAGCAGTACTTC	CAIRPGTGSYEQYF
TRBV19	20	TRBD1	NA	TRBJ1-5	TGTGCCAGTAGTATTTTCTTTGTGGGGACAGGGGGCGAGGGCAATCAGCCCCAGCATTTT	CASSIFFVGTGGEGNQPQHF
TRBV21-1	17	NA	NA	TRBJ1-4	TGTGCCAGCAGCAAATGGACAGCGGGTTGTGGAGGGGAAAAACTGTTTTTT	CASSKWTAGCGGEKLFF